Sequencing of this T cell receptor (beta chain) was carried out in a study of shared clonotypes between healthy human individuals. CDR3 length: 16 residues. Germline loops: CDR1 MDHEN, CDR2 SYDVKM. The germline V and J ends were trimmed by 5 bases and 0 bases, with 11 bases remaining between them. Clones were read by immunoSEQ multiplex PCR, and TCRdb kept only the in-frame ones, dropping some. The data hold about 710,000 clones, with 72% observed a single time. This sequence was found in a woman in her twenties or thirties in good health. The rearrangement joins TRBV28 to TRBJ2-6; perhaps TRBD1 as D (5 bases). Sequenced input: memory CD4+ T cells sorted from blood. The subset here: CD45RA-negative fraction. CDR3 nucleotide sequence: TGTGCCAGCAGTGTTTTACAGGACTCTGGGGCCAACGTCCTGACTTTC. Encoded protein: CASSVLQDSGANVLTF.